This passage covers 12 T cell receptor beta chains from one sample sequenced in a study of naive and memory T cell subsets (dated by TCRdb to 2017 to 2019). The method behind the library was 5' RACE. Instrument used: Illumina MiSeq. The ligated cDNA was amplified in four rounds of PCR with nested alpha and beta constant region primers together with the SP2 primer. In-frame beta chains were kept once TCRdb had trimmed the public reads at Q25 with fastp and called clones with MiXCR. Rows are unified per CDR3 protein, each entry keeping the most common DNA and genes. The sample contains tens of thousands of distinct CDR3 sequences, under 10% of them found a single time. The ten largest clonotypes hold 9% to 10% of the sample. A robust, sensitive protocol for the amplification, sequencing and analysis of TCRs was described in the study, in which 3' ligation of a UMI-containing oligonucleotide to TCR cDNA was used.

The receptors were sampled from a female donor in good health.

This clonotype was seen ten or more times. The rearrangement joins TRBV30 to TRBJ1-4; TRBD1 might be the D (5 bases). V dropped 7 bases and J dropped 0 bases, with 12 bases sitting between them. The CDR3 length is 14 residues. Germline assignment: CDR1 GTSNPN and CDR2 SVGIG (reference sequence). CDR3: CASLGLPTNEKLFF. The CDR3 DNA reads as TGTGCCTCACTGGGACTGCCAACTAATGAAAAACTGTTTTTT.

The chain joins TRBV6-7 to TRBJ2-1; 7 bases match TRBD2. TRBV6-7 is an ORF, with its function uncertain. The CDR3 is made up of 14 amino acids. J was trimmed by 0 bases and V by 9 bases; bases with no gene match: 5. CDR3 residues: CASKPGGSYNEQFF. In DNA form, the CDR3 reads TGTGCCAGTAAACCGGGGGGCTCCTACAATGAGCAGTTCTTC.

This clonotype appeared many times. This rearrangement joins TRBV29-1 to TRBJ1-1; no clear D. Deletions cut 6 bases from V and 4 bases from J, with 18 bases between. The CDR3 runs 14 residues. Germline V gene data show CDR1 as SQVTM and CDR2 as ANQGSEA. This CDR3 reads CSVSTAGGITEAFF. DNA for the CDR3: TGCAGCGTCTCTACGGCAGGAGGCATCACTGAAGCTTTCTTT.

The chain carries TRBV10-3 and TRBJ2-7, with D possibly matching TRBD2 (5 bases). This CDR3 is built from 12 residues. CDR1 is ENHRY and CDR2 is SYGVKD in the germline V gene. Trimming took 0 bases from V and 10 from J, leaving 10 bases between them. DNA for the CDR3: TGTGCCATCAGTGAGTCGAACCCGGGACAGTACTTC. Translated, it gives CAISESNPGQYF.

By share, this clonotype ranks as medium-sized. The CDR3 region has the DNA TGTGCCAGCAGTGAAGGGGGTGATACGCAGTATTTT. It yields the protein CASSEGGDTQYF. The V gene is TRBV2, the J gene TRBJ2-3, with D unresolved. The CDR3 is made up of 12 amino acids. Germline assignment: CDR1 SNHLY and CDR2 FYNNEI. Trimming removed 1 base from V and 6 bases from J, with 5 bases in between.

The V call is TRBV4-3, the J call TRBJ2-1; no reliable D call. The CDR3 totals 13 residues. Between the trimmed V and J ends, which lost 0 bases and 3 bases, there was a span of 3 bases. The germline CDR1 and CDR2 sequences are LGHNA and YSLEER. The CDR3: CASSQDFYNEQFF. Written as DNA, the CDR3 is TGCGCCAGCAGCCAAGACTTCTACAATGAGCAGTTCTTC.

This clonotype was counted a few times. The genes are TRBV6-5 and TRBJ2-2; 7 bases map to TRBD1. Germline V gene sequence: CDR1 MNHEY, CDR2 SVGAGI. With 7 bases clipped from V and 7 bases from J, the junction kept 18 bases outside the gene matches. This CDR3 comprises 17 residues. For the CDR3, the DNA is TGTGCCAGCACTCAATCCCCCGCGACAGGGAGAATCGGGGAGCTGTTTTTT. This sequence encodes CASTQSPATGRIGELFF.

The sample holds many counts of this clonotype. The chain combines TRBV7-2 with TRBJ1-1, with a tentative D call TRBD1 (5 bases). The CDR3 is 12 amino acids. Germline lookup yields CDR1 SGHTA and CDR2 FQGNSA. Trimming stripped 5 bases from V and 9 bases from J, with 13 bases between. CDR3 loop: CASSPKGTQAFF. DNA for the CDR3: TGTGCCAGCAGCCCTAAGGGGACGCAAGCTTTCTTT.

This clonotype appeared a few times. The rearrangement uses TRBV3-1 and TRBJ1-4; D is ambiguous. V lost 3 bases and J 7 bases, leaving 9 bases between the germline ends. The CDR3 has 13 residues. The germline V gene has CDR1 LGHDT and CDR2 YNNKEL (reference sequence). The CDR3 bases are TGTGCCAGCAGCCATTACCCGCCTGAAAAACTGTTTTTT. Residues: CASSHYPPEKLFF.

This clonotype showed up many times. The J gene is TRBJ1-4, the V gene TRBV4-1, with D tentatively TRBD1 (6 bases). The CDR3 totals 17 residues. Germline V lookup: CDR1 MGHRA, CDR2 YSYEKL. The V and J ends lost 1 base and 7 bases respectively, with 19 bases between them. The CDR3 DNA sequence: TGCGCCAGCAGCCAAGGTCCCTCCGGGACACGGCGTGAAAAACTGTTTTTT. Translation: CASSQGPSGTRREKLFF.

This clonotype came up many times. The chain's CDR3 is CSYPGQGVYNEQFF. The CDR3 coding sequence is TGCAGCTATCCGGGACAAGGGGTTTACAATGAGCAGTTCTTC. J is TRBJ2-1 and V is TRBV29-1, with D tentatively TRBD1 (6 bases). This CDR3 is built from 14 residues. With 8 bases removed from V and 4 bases from J, the gap between germline ends came to 18 bases. CDR1 SQVTM and CDR2 ANQGSEA come from the germline V gene.

This clonotype was observed a handful of times. The chain uses TRBV20-1 and TRBJ1-5, with a weak D call TRBD1 (6 bases). Germline-derived CDR1 and CDR2 are DFQATT and SNEGSKA (reference sequence). The CDR3 totals 16 residues. Trimming pared 3 bases from V and 1 base from J, leaving 16 bases between. The CDR3 sequence is CSASSGSGGSNQPQHF. The CDR3 DNA reads as TGCAGTGCTAGTTCGGGGTCCGGGGGCAGCAATCAGCCCCAGCATTTT.